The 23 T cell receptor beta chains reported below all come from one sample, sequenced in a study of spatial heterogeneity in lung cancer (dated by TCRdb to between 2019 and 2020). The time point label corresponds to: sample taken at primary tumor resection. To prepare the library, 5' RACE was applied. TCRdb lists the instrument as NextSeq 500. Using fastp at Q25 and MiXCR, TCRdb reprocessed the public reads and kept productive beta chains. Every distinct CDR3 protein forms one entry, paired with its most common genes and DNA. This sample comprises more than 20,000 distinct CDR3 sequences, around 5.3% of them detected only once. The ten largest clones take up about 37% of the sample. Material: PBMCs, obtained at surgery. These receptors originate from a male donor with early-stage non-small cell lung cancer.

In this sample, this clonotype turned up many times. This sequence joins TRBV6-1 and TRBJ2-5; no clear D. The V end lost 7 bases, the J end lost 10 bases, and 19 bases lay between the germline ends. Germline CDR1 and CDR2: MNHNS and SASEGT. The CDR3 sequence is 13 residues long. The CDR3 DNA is TGTGCCAGCACCCTGCCGCCCCTCCCAGACCAGTACTTC. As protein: CASTLPPLPDQYF.

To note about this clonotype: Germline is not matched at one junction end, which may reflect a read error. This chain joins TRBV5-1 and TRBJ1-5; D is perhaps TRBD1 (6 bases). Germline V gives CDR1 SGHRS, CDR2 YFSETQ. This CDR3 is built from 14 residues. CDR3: CASSLGDNNQPHHF. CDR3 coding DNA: TGCGCCAGCAGCTTGGGGGACAACAATCAGCCCCATCATTTT.

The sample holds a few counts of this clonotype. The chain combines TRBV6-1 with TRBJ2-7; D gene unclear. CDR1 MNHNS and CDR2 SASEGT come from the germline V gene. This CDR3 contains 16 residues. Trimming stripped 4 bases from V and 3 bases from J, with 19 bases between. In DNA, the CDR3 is TGTGCCAGCAGTGGACTCGAGTCAACCCCTTTCTACGAGCAGTACTTC. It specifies CASSGLESTPFYEQYF.

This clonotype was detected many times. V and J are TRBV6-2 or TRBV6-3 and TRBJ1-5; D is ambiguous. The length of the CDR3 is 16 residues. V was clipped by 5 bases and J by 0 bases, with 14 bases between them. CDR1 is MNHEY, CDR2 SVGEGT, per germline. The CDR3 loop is CASSTSLYDSNQPQHF. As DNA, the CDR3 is TGTGCCAGCAGTACTTCCTTGTATGATAGCAATCAGCCCCAGCATTTT.

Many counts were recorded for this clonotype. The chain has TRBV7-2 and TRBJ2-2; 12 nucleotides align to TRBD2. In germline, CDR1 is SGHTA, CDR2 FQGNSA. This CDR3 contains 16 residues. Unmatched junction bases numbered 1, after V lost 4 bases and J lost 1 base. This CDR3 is CASSWTSGVNTGELFF. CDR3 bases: TGTGCCAGCAGCTGGACTAGCGGGGTGAACACCGGGGAGCTGTTTTTT. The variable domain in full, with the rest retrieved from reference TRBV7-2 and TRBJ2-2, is GAGVSQSPSNKVTEKGKDVELRCDPISGHTALYWYRQSLGQGLEFLIYFQGNSAPDKSGLPSDRFSAERTGGSVSTLTIQRTQQEDSAVYLCASSWTSGVNTGELFFGEGSRLTVL.

CDR3 nucleotides: TGTGCCAGCAGCTTCTTAGTCCCCATGGCGGGGGGGCAAGAGACCCAGTACTTC. Its translation is CASSFLVPMAGGQETQYF. This chain connects TRBV12-1 to TRBJ2-5; the D call of TRBD2 is as the table states it, not checked on the DNA. TRBV12-1 is a known pseudogene. CDR3 length equals 18 residues.

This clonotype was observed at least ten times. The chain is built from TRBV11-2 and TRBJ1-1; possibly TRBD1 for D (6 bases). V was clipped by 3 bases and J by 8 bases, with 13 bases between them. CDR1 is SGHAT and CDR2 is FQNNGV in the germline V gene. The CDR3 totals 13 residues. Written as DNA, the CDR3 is TGTGCCAGCAGCTTTCTGATCGGGGGCGAAGCTTTCTTT. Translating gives CASSFLIGGEAFF.

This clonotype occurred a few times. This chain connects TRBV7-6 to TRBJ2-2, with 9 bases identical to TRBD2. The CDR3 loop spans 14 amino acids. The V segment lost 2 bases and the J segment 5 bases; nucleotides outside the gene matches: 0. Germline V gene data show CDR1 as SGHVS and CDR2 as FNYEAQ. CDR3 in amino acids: CASSLSGGTGELFF. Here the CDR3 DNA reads TGTGCCAGCAGCTTAAGCGGGGGGACCGGGGAGCTGTTTTTT.

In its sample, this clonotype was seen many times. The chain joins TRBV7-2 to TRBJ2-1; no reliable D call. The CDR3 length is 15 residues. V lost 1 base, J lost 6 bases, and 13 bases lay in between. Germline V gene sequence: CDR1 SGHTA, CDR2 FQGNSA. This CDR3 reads CASSLEGIRGNEQFF. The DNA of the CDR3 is TGTGCCAGCAGCTTAGAAGGGATCCGCGGCAATGAGCAGTTCTTC.

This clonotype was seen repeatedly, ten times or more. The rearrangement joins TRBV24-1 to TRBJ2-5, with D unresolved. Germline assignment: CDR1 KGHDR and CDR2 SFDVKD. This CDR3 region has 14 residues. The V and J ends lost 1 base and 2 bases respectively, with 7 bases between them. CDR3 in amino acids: CATSDLVGQETQYF. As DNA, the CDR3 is TGTGCCACCAGTGATTTAGTCGGTCAAGAGACCCAGTACTTC.

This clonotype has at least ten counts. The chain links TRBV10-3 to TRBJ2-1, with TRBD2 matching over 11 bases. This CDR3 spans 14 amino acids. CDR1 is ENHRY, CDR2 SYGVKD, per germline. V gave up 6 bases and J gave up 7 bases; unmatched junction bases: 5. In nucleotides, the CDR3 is TGTGCCATCAGGTCACTAGCGGGGGTAAATGAGCAGTTCTTC. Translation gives CAIRSLAGVNEQFF.

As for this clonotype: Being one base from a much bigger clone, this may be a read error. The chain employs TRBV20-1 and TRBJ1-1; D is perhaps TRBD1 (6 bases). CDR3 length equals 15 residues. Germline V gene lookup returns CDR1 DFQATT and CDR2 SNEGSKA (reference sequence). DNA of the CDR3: TGCTGTGCTAAAACCAAAGGGGGGGTAAACACTGAAGCTTTCTTT. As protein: CCAKTKGGVNTEAFF.

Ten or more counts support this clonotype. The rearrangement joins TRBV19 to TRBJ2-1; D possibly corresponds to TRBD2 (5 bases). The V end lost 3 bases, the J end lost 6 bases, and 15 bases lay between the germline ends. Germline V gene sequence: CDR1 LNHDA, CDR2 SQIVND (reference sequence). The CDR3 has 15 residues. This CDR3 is CASSMRVGTGNEQFF. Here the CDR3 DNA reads TGTGCCAGTAGTATGAGGGTGGGAACCGGCAATGAGCAGTTCTTC. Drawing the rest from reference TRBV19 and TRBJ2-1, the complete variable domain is DGGITQSPKYLFRKEGQNVTLSCEQNLNHDAMYWYRQDPGQGLRLIYYSQIVNDFQKGDIAEGYSVSREKKESFPLTVTSAQKNPTAFYLCASSMRVGTGNEQFFGPGTRLTVL.

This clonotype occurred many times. The CDR3, as DNA: TGTGCCAGCACCTCCGAGACAAGGTCGTACTTC. Encoded protein: CASTSETRSYF. This chain connects TRBV28 to TRBJ2-7, with D unclear. This CDR3 is built from 11 residues. V gave up 7 bases and J gave up 12 bases, with 16 bases separating them. CDR1 and CDR2 from the germline V gene are MDHEN and SYDVKM. Looking up the rest from reference TRBV28 and TRBJ2-7 gives the full variable domain: DVKVTQSSRYLVKRTGEKVFLECVQDMDHENMFWYRQDPGLGLRLIYFSYDVKMKEKGDIPEGYSVSREKKERFSLILESASTNQTSMYLCASTSETRSYFGPGTRLTVT.

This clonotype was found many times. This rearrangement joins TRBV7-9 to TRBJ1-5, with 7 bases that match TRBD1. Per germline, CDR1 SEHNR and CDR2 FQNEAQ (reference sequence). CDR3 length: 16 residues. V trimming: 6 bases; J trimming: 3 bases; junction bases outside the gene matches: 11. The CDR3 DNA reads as TGTGCCAGCAGTCAGGGACAGTACAGGGACAATCAGCCCCAGCATTTT. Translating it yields CASSQGQYRDNQPQHF.

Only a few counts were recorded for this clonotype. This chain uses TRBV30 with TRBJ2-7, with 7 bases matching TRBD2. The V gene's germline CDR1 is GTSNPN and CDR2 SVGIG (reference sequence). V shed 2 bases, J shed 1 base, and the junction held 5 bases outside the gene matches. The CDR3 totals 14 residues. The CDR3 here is CAWSPRDYSYEQYF. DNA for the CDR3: TGTGCCTGGAGTCCCCGGGACTATTCCTACGAGCAGTACTTC.

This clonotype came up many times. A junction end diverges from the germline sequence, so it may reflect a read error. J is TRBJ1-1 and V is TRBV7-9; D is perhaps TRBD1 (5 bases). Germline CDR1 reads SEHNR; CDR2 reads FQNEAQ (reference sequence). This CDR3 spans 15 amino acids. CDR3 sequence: CASSSLDTIPTEALF. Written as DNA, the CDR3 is TGTGCCAGCAGCTCATTGGACACCATTCCCACTGAAGCTCTCTTT.

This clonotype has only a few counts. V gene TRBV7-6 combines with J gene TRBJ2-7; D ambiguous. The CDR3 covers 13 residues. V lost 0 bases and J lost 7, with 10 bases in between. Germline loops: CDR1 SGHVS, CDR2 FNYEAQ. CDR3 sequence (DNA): TGTGCCAGCAGCTTAGCGGGCAGAGGAGAGCAGTACTTC. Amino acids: CASSLAGRGEQYF.

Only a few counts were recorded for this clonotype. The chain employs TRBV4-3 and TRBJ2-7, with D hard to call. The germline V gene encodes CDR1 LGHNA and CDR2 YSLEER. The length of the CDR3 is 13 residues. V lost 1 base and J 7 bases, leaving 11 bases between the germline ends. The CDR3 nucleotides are TGCGCCAGCAGCCAAGTCGGGTTTGGGGAGCAGTACTTC. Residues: CASSQVGFGEQYF.

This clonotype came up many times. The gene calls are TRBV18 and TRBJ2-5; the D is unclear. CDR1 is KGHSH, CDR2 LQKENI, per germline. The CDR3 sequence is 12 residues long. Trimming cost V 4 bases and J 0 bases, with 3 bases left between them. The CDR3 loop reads CASSLDQETQYF. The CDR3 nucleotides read TGTGCCAGCTCACTGGACCAAGAGACCCAGTACTTC. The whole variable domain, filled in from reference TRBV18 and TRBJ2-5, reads NAGVMQNPRHLVRRRGQEARLRCSPMKGHSHVYWYRQLPEEGLKFMVYLQKENIIDESGMPKERFSAEFPKEGPSILRIQQVVRGDSAAYFCASSLDQETQYFGPGTRLLVL.

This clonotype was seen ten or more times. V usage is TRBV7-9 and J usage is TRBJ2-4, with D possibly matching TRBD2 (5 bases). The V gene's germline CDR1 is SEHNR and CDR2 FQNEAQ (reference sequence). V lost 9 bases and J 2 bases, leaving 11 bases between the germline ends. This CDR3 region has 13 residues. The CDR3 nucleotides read TGTGCCAGGCTAGGGAGATCCAAAAACATTCAGTACTTC. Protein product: CARLGRSKNIQYF.

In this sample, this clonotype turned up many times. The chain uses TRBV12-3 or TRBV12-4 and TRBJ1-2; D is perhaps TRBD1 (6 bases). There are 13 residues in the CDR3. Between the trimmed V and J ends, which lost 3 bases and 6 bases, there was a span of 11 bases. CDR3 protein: CASSLWGADGYTF. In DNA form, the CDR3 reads TGTGCCAGCAGTTTGTGGGGGGCTGATGGCTACACCTTC.

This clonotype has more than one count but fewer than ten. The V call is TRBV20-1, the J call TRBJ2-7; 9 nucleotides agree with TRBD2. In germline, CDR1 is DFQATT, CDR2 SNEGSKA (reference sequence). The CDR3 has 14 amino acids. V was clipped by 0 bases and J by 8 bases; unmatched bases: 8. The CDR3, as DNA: TGCAGTGCTAGAGATGAGCGGGGGGACTTACAGCAGTACTTC. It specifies CSARDERGDLQQYF.